This is a list of T cell receptor beta chains from one sample in a study of PD-L1 blockade in urothelial cancer. TCRdb's copy holds only in-frame clones and misses some; the assay was immunoSEQ multiplex PCR. The sample has approximately 38,000 clones, 80% to 90% seen once. The specimen comprised PBMCs, sampled around atezolizumab (anti-PD-L1) treatment. The receptors derive from a man between 60 and 70 years old with urothelial cancer. Both conserved end residues are part of each CDR3. Fields, in order: CDR3 length, V gene, CDR3 protein.

>13|TRBV10-3
CATMAGGDTEAFF
>16|TRBV15
CATSGRQRERYNEQFF
>15|TRBV15
CATSSRAGLNTEAFF
>14|TRBV5-1
CASSLGQGAHEQFF
>14|TRBV6-1
CASSLSVQGSEAFF
>13|TRBV28
CASSLQGQTEAFF
>13|TRBV18
CASSPPIGTEAFF
>14|TRBV11-2
CASSLNRANTEAFF
>14|TRBV28
CASSLGLAVETQYF
>17|TRBV28
CASHGLAGGTSTDTQYF
>15|TRBV27
CASSLSGKEDSPLHF
>12|TRBV7-6
CASSPQRETQYF
>20|TRBV4-2
CASSQDRWASGGLNTGELFF
>17|TRBV28
CASSLWGLAGSSYEQYF
>16|TRBV2
CASSETQDRRTEKLFF
>13|TRBV2
CASMGGPPYEQYF
>13|TRBV7-9
CASRQGGGGEQYF
>17|TRBV7-2
CASSLVGDIGGNQPQHF
>14|TRBV5-5
CASSLENRAYEQYF
>16|TRBV5-1
CASSLGGTGGGNEQYF
>16|TRBV9
CASSDLQVRNTGELFF
>14|TRBV28
CASRRQGITYEQYF
>15|TRBV9
CASSVVGGNNEKLFF